The TCR beta chain under discussion was sequenced for a study of T-cell memory formation after mild COVID-19 (dated by TCRdb to the early 2020s). Turning to the overall study: TCR sequence clusters from the two donors were largely donor specific. T-cell clones expanding and contracting after mild COVID-19 in two donors were tracked by longitudinal TCRalpha and TCRbeta repertoire sequencing. The cohort comprised two young, previously healthy adult volunteers, one female and one male.

Ficoll-Paque density gradient centrifugation was the method used to isolate PBMCs. A few counts support this clonotype. It has no known antigen specificity. No clone much larger than this one lies a single base away; base qualities are absent. The reads were generated on an Illumina NovaSeq 6000. TCRalpha and TCRbeta cDNA libraries were constructed by 5'RACE with constant-segment primers, with sample barcodes and unique molecular identifiers being introduced. Trizol reagent was used to extract RNA from every sample. The libraries were amplified in two PCR steps, and the second step added a second sample barcode and Illumina TruSeq adapters. Sequencing of libraries was performed on an Illumina NovaSeq with 2 x 150 bp paired-end reads. In the source study's methods: With migec v1.2.7, reads were demultiplexed and then collapsed into UMI-guided consensus sequences. Using mixcr v2.1.11, the UMI consensuses were aligned to TRA and TRB V and J templates and assembled into clonotypes. A clonotype was counted as expanded or contracted only when both edgeR and NoisET called the clonotype significant, with the noise models trained on biological replicates. For edgeR calls, the cutoffs were a false discovery rate-adjusted p below 0.01 and a log2 fold-change threshold of 1. As an exploratory analysis of dynamics, max-normalized trajectories of the 1000 most abundant clonotypes were examined with PCA combined with hierarchical clustering. Separately sequenced CD4+ and CD8+ repertoires were used to assign a CD4 or CD8 phenotype to each responding clone. TCRdb took the public reads, trimmed them with fastp at Q25, ran MiXCR for clone calling and kept in-frame beta chains. For every CDR3 protein sequence, its rows merge into one entry that carries the most common genes and DNA. These V and J calls are TCRdb output, not the study's own analysis. For this sample the table gives about 430,000 distinct CDR3 sequences, of which 20% to 25% were detected only once. Of the sample, about 8.7% falls within the top ten clones.

The full study reports these points: Clones that contracted from day 15 to 85 showed balanced CD4/CD8 phenotypes, whereas a second wave of clones that expanded from day 15 to 37 leaned towards CD4+. Only a couple of mild cases were covered in the study, and larger cohorts including severe cases with pre-infection samples were considered necessary. SARS-CoV-2 specificity of the second-wave clones peaking on day 37 was not confirmed. Some responding clones were detected in pre-infection memory, suggesting pre-existing cross-reactive memory T cells joined the SARS-CoV-2 response. Contracting CD4+ clones were found mainly in CM and EM memory subsets, while CD8+ clones were enriched in EMRA.

There are 17 amino acids in the CDR3, from cysteine to phenylalanine inclusive. The kept DNA is CDR3 alone, 51 bases in frame from the first base. From the germline V gene, CDR1 is SGHTA and CDR2 is FQGNSA. Trimming takes 5 bases from V and 0 bases from J, and the germline ends sit 14 bases apart. The rearranged segments are TRBV7-2 and TRBJ1-6, with no reliable assignment of the D segment. The sequence was collected from an adult woman who had mild COVID-19 (a few samples of this study predate the infection). The sample titles of this study are shuffled in the database, so cell type and time point are left out; the donor was told from shared clones. Sample: PBMCs or a T cell subset sorted from them (not recorded which). The bases read TGTGCCAGCAGCCTAGATTTAGGGATCTCCTATAATTCACCCCTCCACTTT. It codes for CASSLDLGISYNSPLHF.